What follows are 23 T cell receptor beta chains derived from one specimen sequenced in a study of shared clonotypes between healthy human individuals. Clones were read by immunoSEQ multiplex PCR, and TCRdb kept only the in-frame ones, dropping some. The sample holds around 2.1 million clones, around 93% seen once. Cells designated naive CD8 were CD45RO-negative and were positively selected for CCR7, with terminally differentiated effector memory CD45RA+ cells excluded. Sequencing was performed on naive CD8+ T cells from PBMCs. The origin of the receptors is a man aged 18 to 35 in good health. Some clones in this sample may be carry-over from other donors' samples.

This chain connects TRBV28 to TRBJ2-1, with D unresolved. Germline V gene lookup returns CDR1 MDHEN and CDR2 SYDVKM. CDR3 length: 13 amino acids. Trimming cost V 6 bases and J 1 base, with 7 bases left between them. The CDR3 coding sequence is TGTGCCAGCAGGGGTACTTCCTACAATGAGCAGTTCTTC. The encoded protein is CASRGTSYNEQFF. The entire variable domain, with the rest obtained from reference TRBV28 and TRBJ2-1, is as follows: DVKVTQSSRYLVKRTGEKVFLECVQDMDHENMFWYRQDPGLGLRLIYFSYDVKMKEKGDIPEGYSVSREKKERFSLILESASTNQTSMYLCASRGTSYNEQFFGPGTRLTVL.

The chain carries TRBV5-1 and TRBJ2-3; D not certain. V shed 0 bases and J shed 4 bases, with 21 bases lying between them. Germline lookup yields CDR1 SGHRS and CDR2 YFSETQ. The CDR3 loop spans 18 amino acids. CDR3: CASSLVQFGLTYPDTQYF. CDR3 coding DNA: TGCGCCAGCAGCTTGGTACAGTTCGGCCTTACCTACCCAGATACGCAGTATTTT.

This sequence joins TRBV27 and TRBJ2-7; the match to TRBD2 covers 8 bases. The germline gives CDR1 MNHEY, CDR2 SMNVEV (reference sequence). V lost 6 bases and J lost 3; bases outside the gene matches: 13. This CDR3 is 16 amino acids long. The CDR3 spells CASSPESGSVLYEQYF. CDR3 bases: TGTGCCAGCAGCCCAGAAAGCGGGAGTGTTCTCTACGAGCAGTACTTC.

The chain combines TRBV28 with TRBJ2-5, with D possibly being TRBD2 (7 bases). The germline V gene encodes CDR1 MDHEN and CDR2 SYDVKM. The CDR3 sequence is 16 residues long. V gave up 7 bases and J gave up 1 base, with 19 bases separating them. CDR3 DNA sequence: TGTGCCAGCACTAGCATGTCCGGGGGGCTCCAAGAGACCCAGTACTTC. It yields the protein CASTSMSGGLQETQYF.

The chain joins TRBV5-6 to TRBJ2-1, with 8 bases matching TRBD2. This CDR3 has 18 amino acids. The germline CDR1 and CDR2 sequences are SGHDT and YYEEEE. Trimming cost V 4 bases and J 4 bases; bases outside gene matches: 16. CDR3 nucleotides: TGTGCCAGCAGCCGGGCGGGACTAGGGGCCCCAATATACAATGAGCAGTTCTTC. This codes for CASSRAGLGAPIYNEQFF.

This sequence joins TRBV28 and TRBJ1-2, with D uncertain. Germline V gene lookup returns CDR1 MDHEN and CDR2 SYDVKM. V dropped 3 bases and J dropped 6 bases, with 17 bases sitting between them. The CDR3 covers 15 residues. CDR3 sequence reads: CASSLSRVVTHGYTF. In DNA, the CDR3 is TGTGCCAGCAGTTTGTCGAGGGTAGTTACCCATGGCTACACCTTC.

The V call is TRBV7-9, the J call TRBJ2-5; possible D gene TRBD2, 6 bases. The ends were cut back, 5 bases at V and 0 bases at J, with 13 bases in the middle. The CDR3 loop spans 15 amino acids. Germline CDR1 is SEHNR and CDR2 is FQNEAQ (reference sequence). In DNA form, the CDR3 reads TGTGCCAGCAGCCCTCCGGGAGCAAACCAAGAGACCCAGTACTTC. Protein product: CASSPPGANQETQYF.

This clone showed up just a few times. V usage is TRBV9 and J usage is TRBJ1-2; no firm D call. The CDR3 has 15 amino acids. V lost 1 base and J 0 bases, leaving 10 bases between the germline ends. The germline gives CDR1 SGDLS, CDR2 YYNGEE. CDR3 in DNA: TGTGCCAGCAGCGTATCATACTCGACTAACTATGGCTACACCTTC. Residues: CASSVSYSTNYGYTF.

This chain joins TRBV28 and TRBJ2-1, with D tentatively TRBD1 (6 bases). CDR3 size: 18 residues. From germline, CDR1 is MDHEN and CDR2 SYDVKM. V was shortened by 4 bases and J by 4 bases, with 23 bases between the two germline ends. The CDR3 DNA follows: TGTGCCAGCAGTTCCCCGACACTTACAGGGTTGAGTTACAATGAGCAGTTCTTC. Residues: CASSSPTLTGLSYNEQFF.

This clone showed up just once. The V gene is TRBV28, the J gene TRBJ2-1, with 13 bases matching TRBD2. Losses at the gene ends were 6 bases for V and 7 bases for J; bases not matched to a gene: 6. This CDR3 has 15 residues. Germline V gene sequence: CDR1 MDHEN, CDR2 SYDVKM. The CDR3 loop is CASRLAGGPKNEQFF. DNA of the CDR3: TGTGCCAGCAGACTAGCGGGAGGGCCGAAGAATGAGCAGTTCTTC.

The chain carries TRBV5-6 and TRBJ2-1, with a possible D match to TRBD2 (6 bases). V was cut by 5 bases and J by 10 bases, with 13 bases left in between. This CDR3 region has 12 residues. CDR1 and CDR2 (germline): SGHDT, YYEEEE. CDR3 DNA sequence: TGTGCCAGCAGTTGGGGGACTTCGGAGCAGTTCTTC. Residues: CASSWGTSEQFF.

This chain joins TRBV4-1 and TRBJ2-1; the D gene could be TRBD1 or TRBD2 (5 bases each). This CDR3 has 13 residues. V lost 8 bases to trimming and J lost 8 bases, with 16 bases between them. Germline CDR1 MGHRA, CDR2 YSYEKL. Written as DNA, the CDR3 is TGCGCCAGCGCGCGGTGGGGGTCCGATGAGCAGTTCTTC. Its protein product is CASARWGSDEQFF.

The genes are TRBV4-2 and TRBJ1-5; possibly TRBD1 for D (5 bases). The V and J ends lost 2 bases and 5 bases respectively, with 13 bases between them. This CDR3 is built from 15 residues. CDR1 and CDR2 from the germline V gene are LGHNA and YNFKEQ. The CDR3 DNA follows: TGTGCCAGCAGCCAACTCGGGGACCGAGATCAGCCCCAGCATTTT. Translating gives CASSQLGDRDQPQHF.

J is TRBJ1-1 and V is TRBV9, with D perhaps TRBD1 (6 bases). The germline V and J ends were trimmed by 0 bases and 8 bases, with 17 bases remaining between them. Germline V gene data show CDR1 as SGDLS and CDR2 as YYNGEE. The CDR3 totals 15 residues. CDR3 amino acids: CASSVVLRGGGEAFF. In nucleotides, the CDR3 is TGTGCCAGCAGCGTAGTTCTCAGGGGAGGTGGCGAAGCTTTCTTT.

This clone was found once. This chain links TRBV9 with TRBJ2-7; no clear D gene. V was shortened by 4 bases and J by 2 bases, with 16 bases between the two germline ends. The CDR3 extends over 15 amino acids. From germline, CDR1 is SGDLS and CDR2 YYNGEE. The CDR3 sequence: CASSIGGGGTYEQYF. The CDR3 DNA follows: TGTGCCAGCAGCATCGGCGGCGGTGGCACCTACGAGCAGTACTTC.

The genes are TRBV6-1 and TRBJ1-3; 8 bases agree with TRBD1. Looked up from germline, CDR1 is MNHNS and CDR2 is SASEGT. CDR3 size: 14 residues. V was clipped by 6 bases and J by 2 bases; unmatched bases: 3. The CDR3, as DNA: TGTGCCAGCAGATCGACAGGGGCTGGAAACACCATATATTTT. Translation: CASRSTGAGNTIYF.

The rearrangement joins TRBV6-5 to TRBJ2-2; D remains unclear. V was cut by 0 bases and J by 7 bases, with 12 bases left in between. Germline values: CDR1 MNHEY, CDR2 SVGAGI. This CDR3 spans 15 amino acids. CDR3 sequence: CASSYSYQSFGELFF. CDR3 in DNA: TGTGCCAGCAGTTACTCGTACCAGTCGTTCGGGGAGCTGTTTTTT.

The chain uses TRBV11-2 and TRBJ1-1; D ambiguous. This CDR3 contains 14 residues. Germline V gene sequence: CDR1 SGHAT, CDR2 FQNNGV. V was pared by 2 bases and J by 0 bases, with 7 bases between. As DNA, the CDR3 is TGTGCCAGCAGCTTACCAGAGTTGAACACTGAAGCTTTCTTT. Translation gives CASSLPELNTEAFF.

The V gene is TRBV6-5, the J gene TRBJ2-3; the D is unclear. Germline CDR1 MNHEY, CDR2 SVGAGI. V shed 6 bases and J shed 0 bases, with 10 bases lying between them. The CDR3 extends over 14 amino acids. CDR3 nucleotides: TGTGCCAGCAGCCGGCTGGCGAGCACAGATACGCAGTATTTT. Residues: CASSRLASTDTQYF.

The chain links TRBV19 to TRBJ2-7, with 8 nucleotides matching TRBD2. The CDR3 sequence is 15 residues long. Germline assignment: CDR1 LNHDA and CDR2 SQIVND (reference sequence). V dropped 1 base and J dropped 5; count of bases not matched to a gene: 7. Here the CDR3 DNA reads TGTGCCAGTAGTATAGGATTCGGGAGGGCCGACGAGCAGTACTTC. As protein: CASSIGFGRADEQYF.

This chain connects TRBV29-1 to TRBJ2-5; D possibly corresponds to TRBD2 (6 bases). This CDR3 has 14 amino acids. Germline V gives CDR1 SQVTM, CDR2 ANQGSEA. V dropped 5 bases and J dropped 5 bases, with 18 bases sitting between them. In DNA form, the CDR3 reads TGCAGCGTTCAAACGGGAGTGGGAGAGGAGACCCAGTACTTC. Translation gives CSVQTGVGEETQYF.

This chain links TRBV5-6 with TRBJ2-1; 7 nucleotides match TRBD1. The CDR3 is made up of 14 amino acids. The J segment lost 4 bases and the V segment lost 4 bases, leaving 5 bases of the junction unmatched. Germline CDR1 SGHDT, CDR2 YYEEEE. This CDR3 reads CASSPGTEYNEQFF. Here the CDR3 DNA reads TGTGCCAGCAGCCCCGGGACAGAGTACAATGAGCAGTTCTTC.

V is TRBV4-3 and J is TRBJ2-6; the D gene is possibly TRBD1 (5 bases). V was clipped by 3 bases and J by 0 bases, with 12 bases between them. The germline V gene encodes CDR1 LGHNA and CDR2 YSLEER. The CDR3 spans 17 residues. DNA for the CDR3: TGCGCCAGCAGCCAGCTCAGACAGATCTCTGGGGCCAACGTCCTGACTTTC. Translating it yields CASSQLRQISGANVLTF.